Each of the 9 T cell receptor beta chains below was sequenced from the same sample in a study of graft-versus-host responses after intestinal transplantation. For these TCRs, the target antigens are not known. Some clones are missing from TCRdb's copy, which holds only in-frame ones; the method was immunoSEQ multiplex PCR. Of tens of thousands of clones listed, around 83% are singletons. Sequences were derived from unstimulated CD8+ T cells sorted from spleen or lymph node cells, sampled before intestinal transplant. The receptors were gathered from a human donor who received an intestinal transplant.

The chain is built from TRBV2 and TRBJ1-3; TRBD1 might be the D (5 bases). V was trimmed by 8 bases and J by 0 bases, leaving 20 bases between them. The germline V gene encodes CDR1 SNHLY and CDR2 FYNNEI. This CDR3 region has 17 residues. Written as DNA, the CDR3 is TGTGCCAGCGTCCCGACCGAGGCAGGGAGCTCTGGAAACACCATATATTTT. Amino acids: CASVPTEAGSSGNTIYF.

The CDR3, as DNA: TGTGCCAGCAGCAAGCGGGTCATGCAGGGGCCACACTATGGCTACACCTTC. Translating gives CASSKRVMQGPHYGYTF. The rearrangement joins TRBV9 to TRBJ1-2; tentative D call: TRBD1 (6 bases). Germline V gives CDR1 SGDLS, CDR2 YYNGEE. The CDR3 contains 17 residues. Trimming left V 4 bases short and J 3 bases short, with 22 bases between.

This chain links TRBV7-6 with TRBJ2-5; 7 nucleotides match TRBD1. V shed 5 bases, J shed 4 bases, and the junction held 13 bases outside the gene matches. The CDR3 runs 16 residues. CDR1 is SGHVS, CDR2 FNYEAQ, per germline. The CDR3 spells CASSRLDRYAAETQYF. CDR3 sequence (DNA): TGTGCCAGCAGCCGCCTGGACAGGTATGCCGCAGAGACCCAGTACTTC. Full variable domain (outside the CDR3, taken from reference TRBV7-6 and TRBJ2-5): GAGVSQSPRYKVTKRGQDVALRCDPISGHVSLYWYRQALGQGPEFLTYFNYEAQQDKSGLPNDRFSAERPEGSISTLTIQRTEQRDSAMYRCASSRLDRYAAETQYFGPGTRLLVL.

The V and J genes are TRBV4-1 and TRBJ2-7, with TRBD1 identical over 10 bases. V trimming: 3 bases; J trimming: 3 bases; junction bases outside the gene matches: 5. The CDR3 sequence is 15 residues long. Germline CDR1 MGHRA, CDR2 YSYEKL. CDR3 sequence: CASSHRGQGVYEQYF. As DNA, the CDR3 is TGCGCCAGCAGCCACCGAGGACAGGGGGTCTACGAGCAGTACTTC.

This chain links TRBV15 with TRBJ2-3; TRBD2 aligns across 7 bases. The ends lost 4 bases at V and 5 bases at J; junction bases unmatched: 6. CDR1 LNHNV and CDR2 YYDKDF come from the germline V gene (reference sequence). This CDR3 has 14 amino acids. CDR3 sequence reads: CATSISGDGDTQYF. The CDR3 DNA reads TGTGCCACCAGCATAAGCGGGGACGGAGATACGCAGTATTTT.

This clone came up a few times. The chain links TRBV6-5 to TRBJ2-7; a weak D match, TRBD1 (6 bases). The V end was cut by 7 bases, the J end by 1 base, with 14 bases between. Germline CDR1 and CDR2: MNHEY and SVGAGI. The CDR3 runs to 14 residues. CDR3 bases: TGTGCCAGCACCACCCTGAGGGGGTCCTACGAGCAGTACTTC. Translated: CASTTLRGSYEQYF.

V usage is TRBV11-2 and J usage is TRBJ1-3; D may be TRBD1 (5 bases). The V end lost 0 bases, the J end lost 4 bases, and 13 bases lay between the germline ends. Germline CDR1 reads SGHAT; CDR2 reads FQNNGV. There are 16 residues in the CDR3. In DNA, the CDR3 is TGTGCCAGCAGCTTAGACGGGACTCCCGGAGGAAACACCATATATTTT. Encoded protein: CASSLDGTPGGNTIYF. The full variable domain, rest sourced from reference TRBV11-2 and TRBJ1-3, is EAGVAQSPRYKIIEKRQSVAFWCNPISGHATLYWYQQILGQGPKLLIQFQNNGVVDDSQLPKDRFSAERLKGVDSTLKIQPAKLEDSAVYLCASSLDGTPGGNTIYFGEGSWLTVV.

This clone came up once. The chain couples TRBV7-9 to TRBJ1-3, with a possible D match to TRBD1 (6 bases). Germline V gene data show CDR1 as SEHNR and CDR2 as FQNEAQ (reference sequence). The V gene lost 2 bases and the J gene lost 0 bases, with 11 bases spanning the gap. This CDR3 is 16 amino acids long. CDR3 sequence: CASSLFTGSSGNTIYF. DNA of the CDR3: TGTGCCAGCAGCTTATTTACAGGGAGCTCTGGAAACACCATATATTTT. The full variable domain, in which reference TRBV7-9 and TRBJ1-3 provide the parts outside the CDR3, is DTGVSQNPRHKITKRGQNVTFRCDPISEHNRLYWYRQTLGQGPEFLTYFQNEAQLEKSRLLSDRFSAERPKGSFSTLEIQRTEQGDSAMYLCASSLFTGSSGNTIYFGEGSWLTVV.

This chain connects TRBV10-3 to TRBJ2-5; TRBD2 agrees at 14 bases. The J call may not be correct, given that the DNA end is closer to TRBJ2-7. The CDR3 has 14 amino acids. Germline lookup yields CDR1 ENHRY and CDR2 SYGVKD. Here the CDR3 DNA reads TGTGCCATCATGGGGACTAGCGGGAGCTACGAGCAGTACTTC. Protein product: CAIMGTSGSYEQYF.